This T cell receptor (beta chain) was recovered during a study of blood T cell repertoires in COVID-19. Across the study: From the United States, Italy and Spain came samples of acute and convalescent COVID-19.

The CDR3 extends over 16 amino acids. V was clipped by 5 bases and J by 7 bases; unmatched bases: 7. Germline CDR1 SGHTA, CDR2 FQGNSA. Here immunoSEQ multiplex PCR was the method, and the copy in TCRdb shows in-frame clones only, minus some. The sample has about 220,000 clones, roughly 82% seen once. Material for sequencing was peripheral blood. The sequence was obtained from a woman aged 70-85 years with acute or convalescent COVID-19. The V call is TRBV7-2, the J call TRBJ1-6; TRBD1 aligns across 11 bases. The CDR3 DNA sequence: TGTGCCAGCAGCAACGGACAGGGGGCGCGGAATTCACCCCTCCACTTT. Its translation is CASSNGQGARNSPLHF.